A single sample gave rise to the 31 T cell receptor beta chains below, sequenced in a study of shared clonotypes between healthy human individuals. Using immunoSEQ multiplex PCR, the repertoire was profiled, and TCRdb retains in-frame clones only, with some absent. The table includes roughly 2,000,000 clones, just over 90% detected once. Terminally differentiated effector memory CD45RA+ cells were left out of the naive CD8 fraction, which was CD45RO-negative and positively selected for CCR7. The sample consisted of naive CD8+ T cells from PBMCs. Every receptor here comes from a man in his late teens or twenties in good health. Some clones in this sample may be carry-over from other donors' samples.

The J gene is TRBJ2-7, the V gene TRBV7-8; 9 positions match TRBD1. The CDR3 sequence is 15 residues long. CDR1 is SGHVS, CDR2 FQNEAQ, per germline. V was clipped by 2 bases and J by 1 base; unmatched bases: 3. CDR3 DNA: TGTGCCAGCAGCTTAAGGGACAGGGCATCCTACGAGCAGTACTTC. Translating gives CASSLRDRASYEQYF. Full variable domain (missing parts from reference TRBV7-8 and TRBJ2-7): GAGVSQSPRYKVAKRGQDVALRCDPISGHVSLFWYQQALGQGPEFLTYFQNEAQLDKSGLPSDRFFAERPEGSVSTLKIQRTQQEDSAVYLCASSLRDRASYEQYFGPGTRLTVT.

This chain's CDR3 is CAISELGAGTTSTDTQYF. In DNA, the CDR3 is TGTGCCATCAGTGAGTTGGGGGCAGGAACCACTAGCACAGATACGCAGTATTTT. The chain carries TRBV10-3 and TRBJ2-3, with D possibly being TRBD1 (6 bases). Germline loops: CDR1 ENHRY, CDR2 SYGVKD. The CDR3 has 18 amino acids. V was shortened by 1 base and J by 0 bases, with 17 bases between the two germline ends.

J is TRBJ1-1 and V is TRBV18, with 7 bases that match TRBD1. Germline trimming cut 3 bases from V and 3 bases from J; bases unmatched to any gene: 4. This CDR3 contains 14 residues. Germline loops: CDR1 KGHSH, CDR2 LQKENI. The CDR3 nucleotides read TGTGCCAGCTCACCGCGGGACAGCTACACTGAAGCTTTCTTT. This gives the protein CASSPRDSYTEAFF.

The chain has TRBV27 and TRBJ1-4, with D hard to call. V was clipped by 3 bases and J by 0 bases, with 8 bases between them. CDR1 and CDR2 (germline): MNHEY, SMNVEV (reference sequence). This CDR3 has 15 residues. The CDR3 region is CASSFGTATNEKLFF. As DNA, the CDR3 is TGTGCCAGCAGTTTCGGAACAGCAACTAATGAAAAACTGTTTTTT.

V and J are TRBV13 and TRBJ2-5, with D possibly matching TRBD2 (5 bases). The CDR3 sequence is 13 residues long. The germline CDR1 and CDR2 sequences are PRHDT and FYEKMQ (reference sequence). V gave up 5 bases and J gave up 2 bases, with 9 bases separating them. The CDR3 DNA sequence: TGTGCCAGCAGCGTCCGCGGGCAAGAGACCCAGTACTTC. Its translation is CASSVRGQETQYF.

Notes on this clone: This specimen includes other DNA sequences encoding the same CDR3. This chain links TRBV7-9 with TRBJ2-1, with 7 bases aligning to TRBD2. Trimming cost V 0 bases and J 8 bases; bases outside gene matches: 4. This CDR3 spans 14 amino acids. The V gene's germline CDR1 is SEHNR and CDR2 FQNEAQ (reference sequence). The CDR3 here is CASSLAGGPDEQFF. The CDR3 DNA is TGTGCCAGCAGCTTAGCGGGAGGGCCGGATGAGCAGTTCTTC.

This chain uses TRBV2 with TRBJ2-7; 13 nucleotides align to TRBD2. This CDR3 comprises 14 residues. Germline V gene lookup returns CDR1 SNHLY and CDR2 FYNNEI. The junction had 4 bases not matched to a gene; V was cut back by 7 bases and J by 4 bases. The CDR3 sequence: CASIGTSGKYEQYF. The CDR3 DNA is TGTGCCAGCATCGGGACTAGCGGGAAATACGAGCAGTACTTC.

The chain combines TRBV9 with TRBJ2-1; 12 nucleotides align to TRBD2. CDR1 SGDLS and CDR2 YYNGEE come from the germline V gene. Losses at the gene ends were 4 bases for V and 2 bases for J; bases not matched to a gene: 13. This CDR3 has 19 residues. Here the CDR3 reads CASSPHRVTSGRTYNEQFF. The CDR3 DNA reads as TGTGCCAGCAGCCCACACAGGGTAACTAGCGGGAGGACCTACAATGAGCAGTTCTTC.

This clone was detected only once. The chain employs TRBV18 and TRBJ1-3; D is undetermined. The CDR3 extends over 17 amino acids. The V gene's germline CDR1 is KGHSH and CDR2 LQKENI. The V end lost 3 bases, the J end lost 4 bases, and 19 bases lay between the germline ends. CDR3 in amino acids: CASSPEPYYLSGNTIYF. CDR3 coding DNA: TGTGCCAGCTCACCGGAGCCATACTACCTCTCCGGAAACACCATATATTTT. The variable domain in full, with the rest retrieved from reference TRBV18 and TRBJ1-3, is NAGVMQNPRHLVRRRGQEARLRCSPMKGHSHVYWYRQLPEEGLKFMVYLQKENIIDESGMPKERFSAEFPKEGPSILRIQQVVRGDSAAYFCASSPEPYYLSGNTIYFGEGSWLTVV.

The chain links TRBV30 to TRBJ1-1; the D gene is possibly TRBD1 (5 bases). V was clipped by 0 bases and J by 0 bases, with 11 bases between them. There are 15 residues in the CDR3. Germline V gives CDR1 GTSNPN, CDR2 SVGIG (reference sequence). CDR3 loop: CAWSVGDRLNTEAFF. The CDR3 DNA reads as TGTGCCTGGAGTGTGGGAGACAGACTGAACACTGAAGCTTTCTTT. The entire variable domain, with the rest obtained from reference TRBV30 and TRBJ1-1, is as follows: SQTIHQWPATLVQPVGSPLSLECTVEGTSNPNLYWYRQAAGRGLQLLFYSVGIGQISSEVPQNLSASRPQDRQFILSSKKLLLSDSGFYLCAWSVGDRLNTEAFFGQGTRLTVV.

V is TRBV27 and J is TRBJ2-5; D remains unclear. Germline CDR1 MNHEY, CDR2 SMNVEV (reference sequence). The V gene lost 6 bases and the J gene lost 5 bases, with 16 bases spanning the gap. The CDR3 sequence is 14 residues long. Written as DNA, the CDR3 is TGTGCCAGCAGCCTTTCCTGGGTGGGGGAGACCCAGTACTTC. It is translated as CASSLSWVGETQYF.

This clone was seen a single time. The chain recombines TRBV9 with TRBJ2-1, with D possibly matching TRBD2 (5 bases). The germline V gene encodes CDR1 SGDLS and CDR2 YYNGEE. V was shortened by 0 bases and J by 0 bases, with 10 bases between the two germline ends. This CDR3 contains 16 residues. In nucleotides, the CDR3 is TGTGCCAGCAGCGTAGGGGCGGGTCACTCCTACAATGAGCAGTTCTTC. This sequence encodes CASSVGAGHSYNEQFF.

The chain joins TRBV4-2 to TRBJ2-1; weak D call: TRBD2 (5 bases). Germline-derived CDR1 and CDR2 are LGHNA and YNFKEQ. V gave up 0 bases and J gave up 0 bases, with 12 bases separating them. The CDR3 has 17 amino acids. This chain's CDR3 is CASSQDRAESSYNEQFF. For the CDR3, the DNA is TGTGCCAGCAGCCAAGATAGAGCGGAAAGCTCCTACAATGAGCAGTTCTTC.

The chain has TRBV5-4 and TRBJ1-1; no firm D call. The germline V gene has CDR1 SGHNT and CDR2 YYREEE (reference sequence). V lost 1 base to trimming and J lost 0 bases, with 7 bases between them. The CDR3 loop spans 14 amino acids. The CDR3 loop is CASSLYLMNTEAFF. CDR3 bases: TGTGCCAGCAGCTTGTATCTCATGAACACTGAAGCTTTCTTT.

V gene TRBV7-8 combines with J gene TRBJ2-5; D is unresolved. Germline assignment: CDR1 SGHVS and CDR2 FQNEAQ. V was shortened by 2 bases and J by 5 bases, with 18 bases between the two germline ends. This CDR3 is built from 16 residues. The CDR3 loop is CASSLSPFSAVETQYF. The CDR3 DNA follows: TGTGCCAGCAGCTTATCCCCCTTTTCGGCGGTGGAGACCCAGTACTTC.

The rearrangement links TRBV4-1 to TRBJ1-2; weak D call: TRBD1 (6 bases). V dropped 1 base and J dropped 2 bases, with 17 bases sitting between them. In germline, CDR1 is MGHRA, CDR2 YSYEKL. This CDR3 has 17 amino acids. Written as DNA, the CDR3 is TGCGCCAGCAGCCAAGGTCGTGGGACATATCCCAACTATGGCTACACCTTC. Translation: CASSQGRGTYPNYGYTF.

This sequence joins TRBV7-2 and TRBJ2-7; TRBD2 agrees at 8 bases. The CDR3 is 15 residues long. Trimming at V came to 5 bases and at J to 2 bases, leaving 8 bases not matched to a gene. Germline V lookup: CDR1 SGHTA, CDR2 FQGNSA. CDR3 in amino acids: CASSRISGATYEQYF. In DNA form, the CDR3 reads TGTGCCAGCAGCCGAATTAGCGGGGCAACCTACGAGCAGTACTTC. Based on the CDR3 plus reference TRBV7-2 and TRBJ2-7, the full variable domain is GAGVSQSPSNKVTEKGKDVELRCDPISGHTALYWYRQSLGQGLEFLIYFQGNSAPDKSGLPSDRFSAERTGGSVSTLTIQRTQQEDSAVYLCASSRISGATYEQYFGPGTRLTVT.

On this clone itself: This specimen includes other DNA sequences encoding the same CDR3. Here the CDR3 DNA reads TGCGCCAGCAGCTTGCGGGGGGGAACCTACGAGCAGTACTTC. It yields the protein CASSLRGGTYEQYF. The chain is built from TRBV5-1 and TRBJ2-7; TRBD2 matches at 8 bases. J was trimmed by 2 bases and V by 1 base; bases with no gene match: 2. This CDR3 region has 14 residues. Per germline, CDR1 SGHRS and CDR2 YFSETQ.

CDR3 in DNA: TGCGCCAGCAGCCCGGGACTAGTGGCCCACGAGCAGTACTTC. Translation gives CASSPGLVAHEQYF. The chain employs TRBV4-3 and TRBJ2-7; TRBD2 agrees at 8 bases. The germline V gene encodes CDR1 LGHNA and CDR2 YSLEER. The CDR3 runs to 14 residues. Trimming took 4 bases from V and 5 from J; bases not matched to a gene: 7.

To note about this clone: Other DNA sequences in the sample encode the same CDR3. The chain combines TRBV7-9 with TRBJ2-7; TRBD2 might be the D (6 bases). V was trimmed by 6 bases and J by 0 bases, leaving 9 bases between them. The germline V gene has CDR1 SEHNR and CDR2 FQNEAQ (reference sequence). This CDR3 contains 13 residues. The chain's CDR3 is CASSGGGSYEQYF. DNA for the CDR3: TGTGCCAGCAGTGGGGGAGGCTCCTACGAGCAGTACTTC.

The V gene is TRBV5-4, the J gene TRBJ1-1, with 7 bases that match TRBD1. Germline values: CDR1 SGHNT, CDR2 YYREEE (reference sequence). The CDR3 is 14 amino acids. J lost 4 bases, V lost 2 bases, and 5 bases had no gene match. The DNA of the CDR3 is TGTGCCAGCAGCTTCCAGGGGGGGACCACTGAAGCTTTCTTT. Translated, it gives CASSFQGGTTEAFF.

V usage is TRBV5-1 and J usage is TRBJ2-7; possible D gene TRBD1, 6 bases. Looked up from germline, CDR1 is SGHRS and CDR2 is YFSETQ. The CDR3 runs to 15 residues. The V end lost 0 bases, the J end lost 0 bases, and 10 bases lay between the germline ends. CDR3 protein: CASSLAGVHSYEQYF. The CDR3 nucleotides read TGCGCCAGCAGCTTGGCAGGGGTACACTCCTACGAGCAGTACTTC.

The chain carries TRBV7-3 and TRBJ2-3; 8 bases align to TRBD1. Trimming took 5 bases from V and 5 from J; bases not matched to a gene: 9. Germline V gene lookup returns CDR1 SGHTA and CDR2 FQGTGA. The CDR3 contains 15 residues. CDR3: CASSHGQGLGDTQYF. CDR3 DNA sequence: TGTGCCAGCAGCCACGGACAGGGCCTCGGAGATACGCAGTATTTT.

The chain is built from TRBV6-6 and TRBJ2-2; 8 positions match TRBD1. The length of the CDR3 is 16 residues. The V gene end was trimmed by 2 bases and the J gene end by 7 bases; junction bases not matched to a gene: 9. Germline V gene lookup returns CDR1 MNHNY and CDR2 SVGAGI (reference sequence). CDR3 loop: CASSYLGPGGYGELFF. Here the CDR3 DNA reads TGTGCCAGCAGTTACCTGGGGCCAGGGGGCTACGGGGAGCTGTTTTTT.

The table lists this clone with a count of one. The chain uses TRBV9 and TRBJ2-2; 15 bases agree with TRBD2. The germline gives CDR1 SGDLS, CDR2 YYNGEE. The CDR3 has 18 amino acids. Trimming removed 5 bases from V and 4 bases from J; junction bases left unmatched: 9. CDR3 sequence (DNA): TGTGCCAGCAGACTTGGACTAGCGGGAGGGCCGGGCACCGGGGAGCTGTTTTTT. The encoded protein is CASRLGLAGGPGTGELFF.

The chain joins TRBV7-2 to TRBJ2-1; D unclear. The germline gives CDR1 SGHTA, CDR2 FQGNSA. V was clipped by 1 base and J by 3 bases, with 7 bases between them. This CDR3 is 14 amino acids long. The CDR3 bases are TGTGCCAGCAGCTTAGATCACATCTACAATGAGCAGTTCTTC. This codes for CASSLDHIYNEQFF.

V is TRBV11-2 and J is TRBJ2-4; D is uncertain. The CDR3 loop spans 16 amino acids. V gave up 4 bases and J gave up 7 bases, with 20 bases separating them. The germline V gene has CDR1 SGHAT and CDR2 FQNNGV. In DNA, the CDR3 is TGTGCCAGCAGCTCCCCGGAACTTGCCTCTGGGAACATTCAGTACTTC. Translated, it gives CASSSPELASGNIQYF.

V and J are TRBV6-1 and TRBJ2-2; D not resolved. In germline, CDR1 is MNHNS, CDR2 SASEGT. CDR3 length: 12 amino acids. The ends were cut back, 3 bases at V and 7 bases at J, with 6 bases in the middle. The DNA for the CDR3 is TGTGCCAGCAGTGATGTTAACGGGGAGCTGTTTTTT. Translated, it gives CASSDVNGELFF.

The chain recombines TRBV2 with TRBJ2-5; 7 nucleotides line up with TRBD2. There are 12 residues in the CDR3. Germline lookup yields CDR1 SNHLY and CDR2 FYNNEI. The CDR3 DNA sequence: TGTGCTGGGAGGGAAGGTTGGGAGACCCAGTACTTC. Its protein product is CAGREGWETQYF.

This clone was seen once. The chain combines TRBV2 with TRBJ2-1, with 12 positions matching TRBD2. CDR3 size: 19 residues. J gave up 3 bases and V 6 bases, and 15 bases lay outside the gene matches. Germline V gives CDR1 SNHLY, CDR2 FYNNEI. The CDR3 reads CASRGLAGPADENYNEQFF. CDR3 DNA sequence: TGTGCCAGCAGAGGACTAGCGGGACCCGCCGATGAAAACTACAATGAGCAGTTCTTC. The variable domain in full, completed from reference TRBV2 and TRBJ2-1, reads EPEVTQTPSHQVTQMGQEVILRCVPISNHLYFYWYRQILGQKVEFLVSFYNNEISEKSEIFDDQFSVERPDGSNFTLKIRSTKLEDSAMYFCASRGLAGPADENYNEQFFGPGTRLTVL.

This clone came up once. Other DNA sequences in the same sample also yield this CDR3. The gene calls are TRBV7-9 and TRBJ2-2; possibly TRBD2 for D (5 bases). The V end lost 4 bases, the J end lost 5 bases, and 8 bases lay between the germline ends. Germline CDR1 is SEHNR and CDR2 is FQNEAQ (reference sequence). This CDR3 is 13 amino acids long. CDR3 sequence (DNA): TGTGCCAGCAGCTCCACTAGAACCGGGGAGCTGTTTTTT. It specifies CASSSTRTGELFF.